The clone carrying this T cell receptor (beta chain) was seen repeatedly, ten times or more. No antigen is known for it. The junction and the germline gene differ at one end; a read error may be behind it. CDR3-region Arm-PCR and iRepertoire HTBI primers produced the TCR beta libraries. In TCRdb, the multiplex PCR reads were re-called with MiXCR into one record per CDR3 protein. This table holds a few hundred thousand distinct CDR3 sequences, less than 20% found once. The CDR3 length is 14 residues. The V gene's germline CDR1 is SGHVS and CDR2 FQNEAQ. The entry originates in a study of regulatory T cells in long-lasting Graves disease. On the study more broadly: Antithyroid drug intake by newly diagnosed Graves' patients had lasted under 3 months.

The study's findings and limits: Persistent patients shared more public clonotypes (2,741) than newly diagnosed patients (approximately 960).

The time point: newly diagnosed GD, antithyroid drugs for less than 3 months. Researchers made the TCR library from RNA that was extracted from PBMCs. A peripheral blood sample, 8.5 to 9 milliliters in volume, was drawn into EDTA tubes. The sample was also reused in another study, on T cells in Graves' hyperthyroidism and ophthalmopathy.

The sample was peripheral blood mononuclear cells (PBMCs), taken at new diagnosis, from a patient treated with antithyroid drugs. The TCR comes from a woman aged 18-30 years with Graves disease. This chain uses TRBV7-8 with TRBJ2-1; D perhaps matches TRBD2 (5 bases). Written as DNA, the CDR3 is TGTGCCAGCAGCTACGAGACTGATCGGGCCACCGGGGACTTC. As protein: CASSYETDRATGDF. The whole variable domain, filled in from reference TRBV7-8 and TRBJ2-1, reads GAGVSQSPRYKVAKRGQDVALRCDPISGHVSLFWYQQALGQGPEFLTYFQNEAQLDKSGLPSDRFFAERPEGSVSTLKIQRTQQEDSAVYLCASSYETDRATGDFGPGTRLTVL.